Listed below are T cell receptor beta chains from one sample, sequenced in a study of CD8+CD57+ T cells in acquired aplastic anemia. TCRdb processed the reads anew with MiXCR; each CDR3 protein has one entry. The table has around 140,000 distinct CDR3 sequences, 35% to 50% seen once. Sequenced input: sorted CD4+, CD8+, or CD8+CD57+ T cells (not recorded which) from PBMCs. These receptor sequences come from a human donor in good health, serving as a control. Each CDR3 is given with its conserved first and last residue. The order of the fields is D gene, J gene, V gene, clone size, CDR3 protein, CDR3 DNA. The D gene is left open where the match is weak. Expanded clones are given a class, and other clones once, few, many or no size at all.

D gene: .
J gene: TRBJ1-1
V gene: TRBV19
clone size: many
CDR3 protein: CASSIPGRMNTEAFF
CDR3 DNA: TGTGCCAGTAGTATTCCGGGACGGATGAACACTGAAGCTTTCTTT

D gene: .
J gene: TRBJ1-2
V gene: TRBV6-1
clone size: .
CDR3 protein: CASSRTEAIRNGYTF
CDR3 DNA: TGTGCCAGCAGCAGGACAGAGGCTATTAGAAATGGCTACACCTTC

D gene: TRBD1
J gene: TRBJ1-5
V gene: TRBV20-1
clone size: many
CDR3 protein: CSAKQGAVSQPQHF
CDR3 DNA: TGCAGTGCTAAACAGGGGGCAGTCAGTCAGCCCCAGCATTTT

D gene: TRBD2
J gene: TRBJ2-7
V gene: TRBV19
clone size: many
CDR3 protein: CASSIGLARSYEQYF
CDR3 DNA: TGTGCCAGTAGTATAGGACTAGCGCGCTCCTACGAGCAGTACTTC

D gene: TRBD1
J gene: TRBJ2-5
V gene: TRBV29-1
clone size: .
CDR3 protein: CSVEDGQGKETQHF
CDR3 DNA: TGCAGCGTTGAGGATGGACAGGGGAAAGAGACCCAGCACTTC

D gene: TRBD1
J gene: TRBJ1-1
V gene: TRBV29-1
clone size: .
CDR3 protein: CSTGQGVTEAFF
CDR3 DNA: TGCAGCACGGGACAGGGAGTAACTGAAGCTTTCTTT

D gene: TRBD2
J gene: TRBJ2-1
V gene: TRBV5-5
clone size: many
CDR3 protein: CASSGTSGRNEQFF
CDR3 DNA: TGTGCCAGCAGTGGGACTAGCGGGAGGAATGAGCAGTTCTTC

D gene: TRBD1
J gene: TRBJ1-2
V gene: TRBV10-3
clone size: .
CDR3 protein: CAISFGQVYGYTF
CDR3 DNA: TGTGCCATCAGTTTCGGACAGGTCTATGGCTACACCTTC

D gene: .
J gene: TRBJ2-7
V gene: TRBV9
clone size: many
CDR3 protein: CASSSHPTGTYEQYF
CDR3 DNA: TGTGCCAGCAGCTCCCATCCTACGGGCACCTACGAGCAGTACTTC

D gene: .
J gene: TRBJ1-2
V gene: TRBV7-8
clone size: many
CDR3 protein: CASSPETGYGYTF
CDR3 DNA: TGTGCCAGCAGCCCAGAGACAGGCTATGGCTACACCTTC

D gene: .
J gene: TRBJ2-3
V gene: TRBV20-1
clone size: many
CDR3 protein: CSASHVSSYTDTQYF
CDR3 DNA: TGCAGTGCTAGTCACGTGTCTAGCTACACAGATACGCAGTATTTT

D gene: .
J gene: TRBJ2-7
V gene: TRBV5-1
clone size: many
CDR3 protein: CASRGEHYEQYF
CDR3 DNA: TGCGCCAGCAGAGGGGAACACTACGAGCAGTACTTC

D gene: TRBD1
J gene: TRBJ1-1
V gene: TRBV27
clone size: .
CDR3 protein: CASLRTGLNTEAFF
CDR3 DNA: TGTGCCAGCTTACGGACAGGGTTGAACACTGAAGCTTTCTTT

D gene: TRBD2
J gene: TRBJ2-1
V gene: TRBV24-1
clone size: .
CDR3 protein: CATSGIAGGGSERFF
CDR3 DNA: TGTGCCACCAGTGGCATAGCGGGAGGAGGGAGTGAGCGGTTCTTC

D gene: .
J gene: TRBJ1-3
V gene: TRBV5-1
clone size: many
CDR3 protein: CASRTTAGNTIYF
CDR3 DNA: TGCGCCAGCAGGACGACAGCTGGAAACACCATATATTTT

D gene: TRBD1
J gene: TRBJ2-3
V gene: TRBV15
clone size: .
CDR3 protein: CATSGRQGAVDTQYF
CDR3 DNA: TGTGCCACCAGCGGCCGACAGGGGGCAGTGGATACGCAGTATTTT

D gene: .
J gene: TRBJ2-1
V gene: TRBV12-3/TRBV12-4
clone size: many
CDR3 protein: CASSLKGNEQFF
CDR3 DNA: TGTGCCAGCAGTTTAAAGGGGAATGAGCAGTTCTTC

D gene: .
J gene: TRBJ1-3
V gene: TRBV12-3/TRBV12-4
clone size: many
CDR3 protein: CASSSPGRLMENTIYF
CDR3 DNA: TGTGCCAGCAGTTCACCGGGACGCTTAATGGAGAACACCATATATTTT

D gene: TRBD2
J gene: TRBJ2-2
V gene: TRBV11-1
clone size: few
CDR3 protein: CASSLGGLAGGYAFTGELFF
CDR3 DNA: TGTGCCAGCAGCTTAGGGGGACTAGCGGGGGGTTACGCGTTCACCGGGGAGCTGTTTTTT

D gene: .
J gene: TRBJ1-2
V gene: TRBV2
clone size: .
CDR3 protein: CASRGRGDEDGYTF
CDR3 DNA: TGTGCCAGCAGGGGGAGGGGGGACGAGGATGGCTACACCTTC

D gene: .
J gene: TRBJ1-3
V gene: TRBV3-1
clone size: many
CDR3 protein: CASSQVRRNTIYF
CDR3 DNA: TGTGCCAGCAGCCAAGTAAGGAGAAACACCATATATTTT

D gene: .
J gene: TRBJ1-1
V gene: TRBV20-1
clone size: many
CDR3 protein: CSARIWGSYTEAFF
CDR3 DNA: TGCAGCGCGCGGATATGGGGGTCCTACACTGAAGCTTTCTTT